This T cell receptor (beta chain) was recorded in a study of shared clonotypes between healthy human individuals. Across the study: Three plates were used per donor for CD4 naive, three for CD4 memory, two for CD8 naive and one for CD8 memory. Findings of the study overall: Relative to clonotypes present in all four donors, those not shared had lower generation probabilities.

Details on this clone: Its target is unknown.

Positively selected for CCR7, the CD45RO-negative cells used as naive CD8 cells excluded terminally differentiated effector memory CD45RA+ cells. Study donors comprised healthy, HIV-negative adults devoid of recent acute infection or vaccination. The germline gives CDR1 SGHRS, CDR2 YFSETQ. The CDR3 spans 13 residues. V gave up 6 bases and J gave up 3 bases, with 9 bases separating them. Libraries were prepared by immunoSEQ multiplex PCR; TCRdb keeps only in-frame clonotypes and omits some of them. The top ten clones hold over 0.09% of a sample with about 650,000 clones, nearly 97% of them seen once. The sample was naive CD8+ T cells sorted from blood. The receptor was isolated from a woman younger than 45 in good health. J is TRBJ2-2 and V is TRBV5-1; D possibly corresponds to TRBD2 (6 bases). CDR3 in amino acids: CASTGGYTGELFF. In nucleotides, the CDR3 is TGCGCCAGCACCGGAGGGTACACCGGGGAGCTGTTTTTT.